This T cell receptor beta chain was captured by sequencing in a study of blood T cell repertoires in COVID-19. Looking at the study overall: Sample material is recorded as cDNA or gDNA derived from T cells, B-cell-depleted T cells, or PBMCs.

Data came from immunoSEQ multiplex PCR; TCRdb stores just in-frame clones and leaves some out. The table shows a few hundred thousand clones, with roughly 87% occurring only once. With 2 bases removed from V and 5 bases from J, the gap between germline ends came to 10 bases. The CDR3 runs to 14 residues. CDR1 and CDR2 (germline): SGHRS, YFSETQ. The gene calls are TRBV5-1 and TRBJ2-2; a possible D gene is TRBD1 (6 bases). The material sequenced was peripheral blood. The sequence was obtained from a man aged 50 or older with active or convalescent COVID-19. This CDR3 is CASSFQGQTGELFF. The CDR3 DNA reads TGCGCCAGCAGCTTCCAGGGGCAAACCGGGGAGCTGTTTTTT.